Given below is one TCR beta chain in context. Antigen specificity is unknown. Treatment described: about 20 received Ad26.COV2.S at low or high dose, single or two shots; about 5 received placebo; per-sample allocation not given. The samples were gathered on day 63 after the first injection of vaccine or placebo. Produced via immunoSEQ multiplex PCR; TCRdb's table is partial and in-frame only. The sample holds some 290,000 clones, about 82% seen once. This specimen comes from a study of Ad26.COV2.S vaccination and SARS-CoV-2 variants. On the study more broadly: Enrollment placed the donor in the COV1001 Ad26.COV2.S trial arm. Participants got Ad26.COV2.S intramuscularly, once or twice 56 days apart. General study points: Recipients of either vaccine or placebo displayed similar breadth of non-spike TCRs.

Per germline, CDR1 SSHAT and CDR2 FNYEAQ (reference sequence). The CDR3 runs 17 residues. The ends lost 0 bases at V and 4 bases at J; junction bases unmatched: 6. The chain is built from TRBV7-7 and TRBJ2-1, with 10 nucleotides matching TRBD2. Sequencing was performed on peripheral blood, taken in a trial of Ad26.COV2.S vaccine versus placebo. The TCR was taken from a person between 18 and 65 years old who received the Ad26.COV2.S COVID-19 vaccine or a placebo. The CDR3 DNA follows: TGTGCCAGCAGCTTAGCGCTGTCTAGCGGGGGATACAATGAGCAGTTCTTC. Its protein is CASSLALSSGGYNEQFF.